This T cell receptor beta chain was obtained from a study of T cell changes during pregnancy in multiple sclerosis. Here immunoSEQ multiplex PCR was the method, and the copy in TCRdb shows in-frame clones only, minus some. The data show about 56,000 clones, about 93% seen once. V lost 1 base and J lost 2; bases outside the gene matches: 2. The CDR3 spans 14 residues. CDR1 and CDR2 (germline): LNHDA, SQIVND (reference sequence). This chain links TRBV19 with TRBJ2-7; 7 nucleotides agree with TRBD2. The sample here was CD4+ T cells from peripheral blood mononuclear cells, taken in the third trimester of pregnancy. The clonotype originates from a female donor with multiple sclerosis, enrolled in a pregnancy study. The CDR3 is CASSIVGGTYEQYF. CDR3 in DNA: TGTGCCAGTAGTATAGTCGGGGGGACCTACGAGCAGTACTTC.